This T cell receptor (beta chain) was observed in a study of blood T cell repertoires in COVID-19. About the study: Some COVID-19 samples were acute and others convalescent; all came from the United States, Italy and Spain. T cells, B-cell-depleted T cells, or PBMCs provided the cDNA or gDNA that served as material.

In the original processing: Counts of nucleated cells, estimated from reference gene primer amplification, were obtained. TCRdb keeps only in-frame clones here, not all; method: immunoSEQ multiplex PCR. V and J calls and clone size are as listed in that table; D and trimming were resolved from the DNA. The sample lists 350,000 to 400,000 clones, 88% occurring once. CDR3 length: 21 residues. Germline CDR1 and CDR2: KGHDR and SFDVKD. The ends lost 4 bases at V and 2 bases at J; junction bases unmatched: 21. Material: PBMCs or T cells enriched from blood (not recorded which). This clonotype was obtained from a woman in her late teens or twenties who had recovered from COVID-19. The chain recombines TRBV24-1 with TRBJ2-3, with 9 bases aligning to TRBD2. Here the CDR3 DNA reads TGTGCCACCAGTGACCCCAGGGGCAGGGGGATTCCTAGCGGGAACACAGATACGCAGTATTTT. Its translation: CATSDPRGRGIPSGNTDTQYF.